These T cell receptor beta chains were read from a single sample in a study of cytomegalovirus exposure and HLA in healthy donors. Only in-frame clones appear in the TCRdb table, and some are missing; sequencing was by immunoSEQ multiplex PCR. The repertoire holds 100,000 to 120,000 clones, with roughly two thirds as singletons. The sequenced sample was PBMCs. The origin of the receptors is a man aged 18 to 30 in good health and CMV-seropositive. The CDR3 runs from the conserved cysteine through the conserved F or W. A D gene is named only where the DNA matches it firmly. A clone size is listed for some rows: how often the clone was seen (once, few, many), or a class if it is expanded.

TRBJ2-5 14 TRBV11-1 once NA CASSLRGNQETQYF TGTGCCAGCAGCCTTCGGGGGAATCAAGAGACCCAGTACTTC
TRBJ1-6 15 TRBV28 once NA CASTATGSGISPLHF TGTGCCAGCACCGCTACCGGGTCAGGGATTTCACCCCTCCACTTT
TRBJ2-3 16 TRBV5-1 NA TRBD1 CASSLQGQKITDTQYF TGCGCCAGCAGCTTGCAGGGACAGAAAATCACAGATACGCAGTATTTT
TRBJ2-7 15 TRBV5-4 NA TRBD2 CASSTLGGVPYEQYF TGTGCCAGCAGCACCCTCGGGGGGGTTCCCTACGAGCAGTACTTC
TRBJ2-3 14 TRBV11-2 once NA CASSRMRSTDTQYF TGTGCCAGCAGCCGCATGAGGAGCACAGATACGCAGTATTTT
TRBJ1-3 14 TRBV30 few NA CATKTASAGNTIYF TGTGCCACTAAGACCGCCTCAGCAGGAAACACCATATATTTT
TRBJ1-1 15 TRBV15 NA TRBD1 CATSSLGQVPTEAFF TGTGCCACCAGCAGCCTAGGACAGGTTCCGACTGAAGCTTTCTTT
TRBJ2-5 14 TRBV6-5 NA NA CASSYFGDGETQYF TGTGCCAGCAGTTACTTCGGGGATGGAGAGACCCAGTACTTC
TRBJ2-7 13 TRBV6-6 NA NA CASSYERSGEQYF TGTGCCAGCAGTTACGAGCGATCCGGCGAGCAGTACTTC
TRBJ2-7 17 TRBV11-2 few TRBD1 CASSLDLGQGARYEQYF TGTGCCAGCAGCTTAGATTTAGGGCAGGGGGCCAGGTACGAGCAGTACTTC
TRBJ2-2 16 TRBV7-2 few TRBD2 CASSLRLAGMAGELFF TGTGCCAGCAGCTTAAGGCTAGCGGGGATGGCCGGGGAGCTGTTTTTT
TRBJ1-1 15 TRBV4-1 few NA CASSHQTGLNTEAFF TGCGCCAGCAGCCATCAGACAGGTTTGAACACTGAAGCTTTCTTT
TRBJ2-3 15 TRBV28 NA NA CASNPGRAGTDTQYF TGTGCCAGCAACCCCGGGCGGGCCGGCACAGATACGCAGTATTTT
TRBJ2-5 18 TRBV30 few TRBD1 CAWSLRPQTGTNQWAQYF TGTGCCTGGAGCCTACGGCCCCAGACAGGGACGAACCAGTGGGCCCAGTACTTC
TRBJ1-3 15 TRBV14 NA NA CASSRDIYSGNTIYF TGTGCCAGCAGCCGGGACATCTACTCTGGAAACACCATATATTTT
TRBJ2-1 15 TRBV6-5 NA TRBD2 CATKTSGGAYNEQFF TGTGCCACAAAGACTAGCGGGGGGGCGTACAATGAGCAGTTCTTC
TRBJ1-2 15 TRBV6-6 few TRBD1 CASSPTGPANYGYTF TGTGCCAGCAGTCCGACAGGGCCAGCTAACTATGGCTACACCTTC
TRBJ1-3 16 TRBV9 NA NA CASSVVSGVSGNTIYF TGTGCCAGCAGCGTAGTAAGCGGAGTTTCTGGAAACACCATATATTTT
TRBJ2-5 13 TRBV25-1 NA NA CASSDLLQETQYF TGTGCCAGCAGTGACTTACTCCAAGAGACCCAGTACTTC
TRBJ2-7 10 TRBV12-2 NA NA CVSRPCEQYF TGTGTAAGTCGTCCCTGCGAGCAGTACTTC
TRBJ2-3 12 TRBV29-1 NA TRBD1 CSEGQTLDTQYF TGCAGCGAGGGACAGACTTTAGATACGCAGTATTTT
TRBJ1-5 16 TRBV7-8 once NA CASSLVGSALSQPQHF TGTGCCAGCAGCTTAGTCGGGAGCGCCCTATCTCAGCCCCAGCATTTT
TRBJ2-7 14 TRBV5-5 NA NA CASSLTRMTYEQYF TGTGCCAGCAGCTTGACCAGGATGACCTACGAGCAGTACTTC
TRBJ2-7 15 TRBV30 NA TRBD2 CAWSALLAGVDEQYF TGTGCCTGGAGCGCGCTCCTCGCGGGGGTTGACGAGCAGTACTTC
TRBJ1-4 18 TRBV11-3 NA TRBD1 CASSSRTGSQGTNEKLFF TGTGCCAGCAGCTCCCGGACAGGGTCCCAAGGGACTAATGAAAAACTGTTTTTT
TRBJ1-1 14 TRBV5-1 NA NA CASSLSSGDTEAFF TGCGCCAGCAGCCTTTCATCGGGGGACACTGAAGCTTTCTTT
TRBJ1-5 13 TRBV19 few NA CASSTPTYQPQHF TGTGCCAGTAGTACCCCCACATATCAGCCCCAGCATTTT
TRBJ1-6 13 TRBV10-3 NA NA CAISEAQTGSSRF TGTGCCATCAGTGAGGCCCAGACAGGTTCCAGCCGGTTT
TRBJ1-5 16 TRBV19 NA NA CASEGRWWSGNQPQHF TGTGCCAGTGAGGGGAGGTGGTGGTCAGGCAATCAGCCCCAGCATTTT
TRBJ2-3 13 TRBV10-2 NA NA CASRQGATDTQYF TGCGCCAGCAGACAGGGCGCCACAGATACGCAGTATTTT
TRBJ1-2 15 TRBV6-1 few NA CASKNPTGAYYGYTF TGTGCCAGCAAAAACCCGACAGGAGCCTACTATGGCTACACCTTC
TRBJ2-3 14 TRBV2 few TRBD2 CASSRGLVSDTQYF TGTGCCAGCAGTAGGGGACTAGTCTCCGATACGCAGTATTTT
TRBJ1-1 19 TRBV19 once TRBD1 CASSETGGGIKGLRAEAFF TGTGCCAGTAGTGAGACAGGGGGCGGGATTAAGGGCCTGAGGGCTGAAGCTTTCTTT
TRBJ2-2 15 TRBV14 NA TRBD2 CASSRGGVNTGELFF TGTGCCAGCAGCCGTGGGGGGGTGAACACCGGGGAGCTGTTTTTT
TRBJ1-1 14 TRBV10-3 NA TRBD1 CATQTGEMNTEAFF TGTGCCACCCAAACAGGGGAAATGAACACTGAAGCTTTCTTT
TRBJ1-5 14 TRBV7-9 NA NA CASSVAGGNQPQHF TGTGCCAGCAGCGTGGCGGGGGGCAATCAGCCCCAGCATTTT
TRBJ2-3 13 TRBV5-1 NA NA CASSPRATDTQYF TGCGCCAGCAGCCCCAGGGCCACAGATACGCAGTATTTT
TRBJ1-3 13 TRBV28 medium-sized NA CASSTGSGNTIYF TGTGCCAGCAGTACCGGGTCTGGAAACACCATATATTTT
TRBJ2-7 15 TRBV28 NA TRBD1 CASSSAGTGFYEQYF TGTGCCAGCAGTTCCGCTGGGACAGGGTTCTACGAGCAGTACTTC
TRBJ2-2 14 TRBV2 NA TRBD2 CASSVAGETGELFF TGTGCCAGCAGTGTTGCGGGGGAAACCGGGGAGCTGTTTTTT
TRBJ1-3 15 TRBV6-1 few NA CASSLTDASGNTIYF TGTGCCAGCAGTTTGACAGATGCCTCTGGAAACACCATATATTTT